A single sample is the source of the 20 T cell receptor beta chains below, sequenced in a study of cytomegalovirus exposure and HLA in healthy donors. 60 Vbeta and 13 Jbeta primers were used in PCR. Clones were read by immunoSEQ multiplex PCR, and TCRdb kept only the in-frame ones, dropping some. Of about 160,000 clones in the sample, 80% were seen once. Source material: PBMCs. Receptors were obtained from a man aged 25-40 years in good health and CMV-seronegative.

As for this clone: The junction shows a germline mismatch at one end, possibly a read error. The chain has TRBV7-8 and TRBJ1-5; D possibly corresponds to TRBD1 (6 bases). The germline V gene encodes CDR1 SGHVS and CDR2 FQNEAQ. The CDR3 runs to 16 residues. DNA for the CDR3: TGTGCCAGCAGCTTAGTTGCTATTGGGGGCAACCAGCCCCAGCATTTT. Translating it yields CASSLVAIGGNQPQHF.

In nucleotides, the CDR3 is TGTGCCAGCAGCTTAGGGGCGAAGACGCAGTATTTT. Its translation: CASSLGAKTQYF. This chain connects TRBV11-2 to TRBJ2-3; D is unresolved. Germline V gene sequence: CDR1 SGHAT, CDR2 FQNNGV. Trimming took off 1 base at V and 9 bases at J, with 8 bases between the two ends. The CDR3 consists of 12 residues. Together with reference TRBV11-2 and TRBJ2-3, the CDR3 gives the full variable domain: EAGVAQSPRYKIIEKRQSVAFWCNPISGHATLYWYQQILGQGPKLLIQFQNNGVVDDSQLPKDRFSAERLKGVDSTLKIQPAKLEDSAVYLCASSLGAKTQYFGPGTRLTVL.

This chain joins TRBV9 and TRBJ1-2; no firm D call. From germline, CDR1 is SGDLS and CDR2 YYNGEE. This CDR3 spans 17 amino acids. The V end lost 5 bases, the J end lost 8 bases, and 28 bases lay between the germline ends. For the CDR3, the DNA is TGTGCCAGCAGTCTTCTACCCGGCCCCAGTCGGGAGGTGGGCTACACCTTC. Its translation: CASSLLPGPSREVGYTF.

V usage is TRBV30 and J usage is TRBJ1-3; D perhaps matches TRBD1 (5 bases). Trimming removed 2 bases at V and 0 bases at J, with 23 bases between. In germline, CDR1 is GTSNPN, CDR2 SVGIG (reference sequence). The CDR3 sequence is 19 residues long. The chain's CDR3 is CAWSLLRSPTVRSGNTIYF. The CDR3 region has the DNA TGTGCCTGGAGTCTCCTAAGGTCCCCGACAGTTCGCTCTGGAAACACCATATATTTT. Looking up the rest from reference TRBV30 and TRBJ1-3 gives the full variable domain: SQTIHQWPATLVQPVGSPLSLECTVEGTSNPNLYWYRQAAGRGLQLLFYSVGIGQISSEVPQNLSASRPQDRQFILSSKKLLLSDSGFYLCAWSLLRSPTVRSGNTIYFGEGSWLTVV.

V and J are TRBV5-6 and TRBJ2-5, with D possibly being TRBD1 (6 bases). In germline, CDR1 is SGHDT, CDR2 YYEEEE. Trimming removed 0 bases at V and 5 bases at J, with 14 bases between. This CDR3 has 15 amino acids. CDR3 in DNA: TGTGCCAGCAGCTTGGCCACGGGACAACGGGAGACCCAGTACTTC. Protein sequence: CASSLATGQRETQYF.

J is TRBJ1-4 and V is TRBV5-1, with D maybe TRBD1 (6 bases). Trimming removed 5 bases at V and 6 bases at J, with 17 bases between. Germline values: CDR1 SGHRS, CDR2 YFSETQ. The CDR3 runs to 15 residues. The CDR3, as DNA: TGCGCCAGCAGTCAGGCAGGGGTCTCGGATGAAAAACTGTTTTTT. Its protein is CASSQAGVSDEKLFF.

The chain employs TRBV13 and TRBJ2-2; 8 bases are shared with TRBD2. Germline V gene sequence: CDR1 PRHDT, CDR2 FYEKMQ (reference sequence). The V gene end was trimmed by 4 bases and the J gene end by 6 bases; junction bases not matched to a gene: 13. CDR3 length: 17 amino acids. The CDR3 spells CASSYNSGEVKAGELFF. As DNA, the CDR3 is TGTGCCAGCAGCTATAATAGCGGGGAGGTAAAGGCCGGGGAGCTGTTTTTT.

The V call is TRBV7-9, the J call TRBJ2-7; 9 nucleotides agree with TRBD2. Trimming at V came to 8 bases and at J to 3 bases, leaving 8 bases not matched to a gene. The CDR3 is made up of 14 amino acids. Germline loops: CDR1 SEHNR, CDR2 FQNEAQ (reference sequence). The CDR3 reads CASRGGEGGYEQYF. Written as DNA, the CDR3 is TGTGCCAGCCGCGGGGGGGAAGGAGGCTACGAGCAGTACTTC.

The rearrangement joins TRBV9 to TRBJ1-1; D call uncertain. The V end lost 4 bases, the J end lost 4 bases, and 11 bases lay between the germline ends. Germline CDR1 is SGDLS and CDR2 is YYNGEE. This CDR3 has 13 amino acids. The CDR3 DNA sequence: TGTGCCAGCAGCCCCGGGTTGGCCACTGAAGCTTTCTTT. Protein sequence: CASSPGLATEAFF.

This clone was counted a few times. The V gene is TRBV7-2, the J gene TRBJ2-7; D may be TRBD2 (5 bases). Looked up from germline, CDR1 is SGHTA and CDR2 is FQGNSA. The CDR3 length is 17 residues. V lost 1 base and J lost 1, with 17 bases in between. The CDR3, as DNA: TGTGCCAGCAGCTTAGTGATCGGGCCGGGAAAATCCTACGAGCAGTACTTC. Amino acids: CASSLVIGPGKSYEQYF. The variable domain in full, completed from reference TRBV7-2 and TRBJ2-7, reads GAGVSQSPSNKVTEKGKDVELRCDPISGHTALYWYRQSLGQGLEFLIYFQGNSAPDKSGLPSDRFSAERTGGSVSTLTIQRTQQEDSAVYLCASSLVIGPGKSYEQYFGPGTRLTVT.

This CDR3 reads CASSPPPGRETQYF. The DNA of the CDR3 is TGTGCCAGCAGCCCCCCCCCGGGTCGGGAGACCCAGTACTTC. This chain links TRBV7-2 with TRBJ2-5; D ambiguous. CDR1 is SGHTA, CDR2 FQGNSA, per germline. V lost 5 bases to trimming and J lost 5 bases, with 15 bases between them. This CDR3 spans 14 amino acids.

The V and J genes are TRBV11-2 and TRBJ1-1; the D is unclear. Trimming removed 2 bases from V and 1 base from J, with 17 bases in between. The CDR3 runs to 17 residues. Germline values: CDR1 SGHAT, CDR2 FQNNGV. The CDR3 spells CASSLKGLRLKNTEAFF. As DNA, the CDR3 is TGTGCCAGCAGCTTAAAAGGTCTGAGGCTAAAGAACACTGAAGCTTTCTTT.

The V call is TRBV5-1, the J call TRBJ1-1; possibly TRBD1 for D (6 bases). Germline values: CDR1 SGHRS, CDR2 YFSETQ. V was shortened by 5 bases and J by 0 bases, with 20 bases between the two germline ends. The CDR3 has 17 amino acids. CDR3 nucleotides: TGCGCCAGCAGAACCTCACGTCAGGGGTTACTGAACACTGAAGCTTTCTTT. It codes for CASRTSRQGLLNTEAFF.

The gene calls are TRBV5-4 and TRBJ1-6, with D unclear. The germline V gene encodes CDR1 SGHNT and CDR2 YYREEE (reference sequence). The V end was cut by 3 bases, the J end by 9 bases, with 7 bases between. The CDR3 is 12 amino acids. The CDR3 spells CASSSGSSPLHF. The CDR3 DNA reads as TGTGCCAGCAGCTCCGGGAGTTCACCCCTCCACTTT.

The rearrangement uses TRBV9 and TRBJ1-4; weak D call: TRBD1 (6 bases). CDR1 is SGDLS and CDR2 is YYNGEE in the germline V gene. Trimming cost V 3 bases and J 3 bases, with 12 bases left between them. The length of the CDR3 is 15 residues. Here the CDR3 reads CASSGTGHPNEKLFF. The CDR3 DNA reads TGTGCCAGCAGCGGTACGGGACATCCTAATGAAAAACTGTTTTTT.

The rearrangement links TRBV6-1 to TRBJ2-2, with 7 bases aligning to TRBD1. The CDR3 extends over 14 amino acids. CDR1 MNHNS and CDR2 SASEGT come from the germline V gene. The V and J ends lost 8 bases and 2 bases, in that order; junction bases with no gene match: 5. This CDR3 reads CASPGTANTGELFF. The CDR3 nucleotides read TGTGCCAGCCCCGGGACAGCTAACACCGGGGAGCTGTTTTTT.

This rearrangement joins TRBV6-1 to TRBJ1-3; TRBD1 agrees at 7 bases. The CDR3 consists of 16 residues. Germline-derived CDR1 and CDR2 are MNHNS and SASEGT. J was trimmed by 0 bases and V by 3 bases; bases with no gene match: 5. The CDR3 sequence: CASSDQTGSSGNTIYF. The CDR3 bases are TGTGCCAGCAGTGACCAGACAGGGAGCTCTGGAAACACCATATATTTT.

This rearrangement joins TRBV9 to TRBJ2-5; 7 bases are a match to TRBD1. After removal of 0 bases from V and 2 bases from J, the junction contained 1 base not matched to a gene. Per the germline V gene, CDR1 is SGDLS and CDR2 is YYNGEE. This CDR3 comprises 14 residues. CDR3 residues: CASSVETGQETQYF. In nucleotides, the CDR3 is TGTGCCAGCAGCGTAGAGACAGGGCAAGAGACCCAGTACTTC. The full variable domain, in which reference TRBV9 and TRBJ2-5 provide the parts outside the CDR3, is DSGVTQTPKHLITATGQRVTLRCSPRSGDLSVYWYQQSLDQGLQFLIQYYNGEERAKGNILERFSAQQFPDLHSELNLSSLELGDSALYFCASSVETGQETQYFGPGTRLLVL.

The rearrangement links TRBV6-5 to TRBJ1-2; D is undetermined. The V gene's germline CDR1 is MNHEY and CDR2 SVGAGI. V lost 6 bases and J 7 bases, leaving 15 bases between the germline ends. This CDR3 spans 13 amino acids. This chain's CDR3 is CASSLEGLTGYTF. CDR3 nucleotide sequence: TGTGCCAGCAGCTTAGAGGGCTTGACTGGCTACACCTTC.

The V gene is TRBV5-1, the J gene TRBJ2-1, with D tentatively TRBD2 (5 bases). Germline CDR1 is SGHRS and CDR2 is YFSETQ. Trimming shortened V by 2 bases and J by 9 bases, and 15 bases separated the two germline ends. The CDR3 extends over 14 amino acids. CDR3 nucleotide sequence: TGCGCCAGCAGCTTAAGACAACTAGAGGGTGAGCAGTTCTTC. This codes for CASSLRQLEGEQFF.